Detailed here is one T cell receptor (beta chain). This specimen belongs to a study of CD8+ T cells in alopecia areata. Overall study: For the treated group, dosing was oral tofacitinib at 5 to 10 mg twice daily.

Following RNA extraction, reverse transcription yielded cDNA that acted as the sequencing template. Data came from immunoSEQ multiplex PCR; TCRdb stores just in-frame clones and leaves some out. The sample includes 200,000 or so clones, 58% of them seen just once. This sample's treatment: oral pan-JAK inhibitor, 5-10 mg twice daily. Cell sorting was applied to PBMCs, and CD4+ and CD8+ T cells were collected. This CDR3 is built from 13 residues. The ends were cut back, 5 bases at V and 1 base at J, with 8 bases in the middle. Germline lookup yields CDR1 SEHNR and CDR2 FQNEAQ (reference sequence). This clonotype originated in a human donor with alopecia areata. The V call is TRBV7-9, the J call TRBJ1-1; D not certain. The source was CD4+ T cells sorted from blood, collected at week 24, from a patient treated with tofacitinib. Here the CDR3 reads CASSHRQNTEAFF. The CDR3 DNA sequence: TGTGCCAGCAGCCACCGGCAGAACACTGAAGCTTTCTTT.